The 30 T cell receptor beta chains listed next were all sequenced from one sample in a study of cytomegalovirus exposure and HLA in healthy donors. PCR was performed using 60 Vbeta and 13 Jbeta primers. Assay used: immunoSEQ multiplex PCR; TCRdb lists only in-frame clones, some missing. The table has some 150,000 clones, approximately 80% seen once. The sequenced sample was PBMCs. The receptors here all came from a man in his thirties or forties in good health and CMV-seropositive.

The chain combines TRBV18 with TRBJ1-1; 10 bases are a match to TRBD1. The CDR3 sequence is 17 residues long. The ends lost 5 bases at V and 1 base at J; junction bases unmatched: 10. The germline CDR1 and CDR2 sequences are KGHSH and LQKENI. CDR3 residues: CASSSRQGARGNTEAFF. CDR3 in DNA: TGTGCCAGCTCATCCCGACAGGGGGCGCGGGGGAACACTGAAGCTTTCTTT.

J is TRBJ2-5 and V is TRBV7-3; 12 positions agree with TRBD2. V trimming: 6 bases; J trimming: 9 bases; junction bases outside the gene matches: 11. Germline CDR1 reads SGHTA; CDR2 reads FQGTGA. The CDR3 runs 15 residues. CDR3 sequence reads: CASSRTSGEQGAQYF. CDR3 DNA: TGTGCCAGCAGTCGGACTAGCGGGGAACAAGGGGCCCAGTACTTC.

The V and J genes are TRBV7-9 and TRBJ2-6; the D is unclear. Germline V gene lookup returns CDR1 SEHNR and CDR2 FQNEAQ (reference sequence). The V end was cut by 3 bases, the J end by 4 bases, with 10 bases between. The CDR3 has 15 residues. The CDR3 nucleotides are TGTGCCAGCAGCTTCCCTAACTCCGGGGCCAACGTCCTGACTTTC. Translation gives CASSFPNSGANVLTF.

This chain links TRBV19 with TRBJ2-3; TRBD1 aligns across 11 bases. Germline CDR1 is LNHDA and CDR2 is SQIVND (reference sequence). The trim removed 4 bases at V and 3 bases at J, leaving 3 bases unmatched. The CDR3 is made up of 15 amino acids. The CDR3 here is CASSTGTGGTDTQYF. The DNA for the CDR3 is TGTGCCAGTAGTACAGGGACAGGGGGGACAGATACGCAGTATTTT.

Comments on this clone: The same CDR3 can be traced to other DNA sequences in this sample. The DNA for the CDR3 is TGTGCCAGCAGTGTGGGGGGCTACAATGAGCAGTTCTTC. It encodes CASSVGGYNEQFF. The rearrangement links TRBV2 to TRBJ2-1; a possible D gene is TRBD2 (6 bases). V was trimmed by 4 bases and J by 3 bases, leaving 7 bases between them. Germline CDR1 is SNHLY and CDR2 is FYNNEI. This CDR3 has 13 residues.

The gene calls are TRBV2 and TRBJ2-2, with D unclear. Trimming pared 5 bases from V and 3 bases from J, leaving 7 bases between. In germline, CDR1 is SNHLY, CDR2 FYNNEI. This CDR3 comprises 13 residues. The CDR3 sequence is CASSPDYTGELFF. The DNA of the CDR3 is TGTGCCAGCAGTCCAGACTACACCGGGGAGCTGTTTTTT.

This chain joins TRBV5-1 and TRBJ2-3, with 9 positions matching TRBD2. This CDR3 has 15 residues. The germline gives CDR1 SGHRS, CDR2 YFSETQ. V was pared by 6 bases and J by 2 bases, with 7 bases of the junction left unmatched. CDR3 in DNA: TGCGCCAGCAAGATAGCGGGGGTAACCACAGATACGCAGTATTTT. Its protein product is CASKIAGVTTDTQYF.

The chain joins TRBV7-9 to TRBJ1-3; the D gene is possibly TRBD1 (6 bases). Looked up from germline, CDR1 is SEHNR and CDR2 is FQNEAQ (reference sequence). Trimming stripped 5 bases from V and 2 bases from J, with 13 bases between. CDR3 length: 15 amino acids. CDR3 sequence reads: CASSLRGGAGNTIYF. The CDR3 DNA is TGTGCCAGCAGCCTAAGAGGGGGGGCTGGAAACACCATATATTTT.

The chain couples TRBV19 to TRBJ2-2; TRBD1 matches 8 bases. Germline V gene lookup returns CDR1 LNHDA and CDR2 SQIVND (reference sequence). The CDR3 has 12 amino acids. After removal of 10 bases from V and 6 bases from J, the junction contained 4 bases not matched to a gene. The CDR3 loop is CATKQGAGELFF. CDR3 DNA: TGTGCCACCAAACAGGGGGCCGGGGAGCTGTTTTTT.

The table lists this clone with a count of one. CDR3 region: CASSWRARNYGYTF. In DNA, the CDR3 is TGTGCCAGCAGTTGGAGGGCCCGAAACTATGGCTACACCTTC. V gene TRBV27 combines with J gene TRBJ1-2; D remains ambiguous. This CDR3 comprises 14 residues. Trimming left V 4 bases short and J 2 bases short, with 11 bases between. Germline V gene lookup returns CDR1 MNHEY and CDR2 SMNVEV (reference sequence).

The gene calls are TRBV6-1 and TRBJ2-2, with D possibly TRBD1 on 6 matching bases. V lost 5 bases and J lost 5, with 15 bases in between. The CDR3 length is 15 residues. Germline CDR1 MNHNS, CDR2 SASEGT. CDR3 protein: CASSSGDIRTGELFF. In nucleotides, the CDR3 is TGTGCCAGCAGTTCAGGGGACATTAGGACCGGGGAGCTGTTTTTT.

The chain is built from TRBV7-3 and TRBJ2-7, with 8 bases lining up with TRBD1. The J segment lost 6 bases and the V segment lost 4 bases, leaving 5 bases of the junction unmatched. Per the germline V gene, CDR1 is SGHTA and CDR2 is FQGTGA. This CDR3 region has 13 residues. The CDR3 loop reads CASSSGQGREQYF. The CDR3 bases are TGTGCCAGCAGCTCCGGACAGGGCCGCGAGCAGTACTTC.

The rearrangement joins TRBV29-1 to TRBJ2-1; TRBD1 is a possible D gene (6 bases). V was pared by 0 bases and J by 7 bases, with 16 bases between. Germline CDR1 and CDR2: SQVTM and ANQGSEA. The CDR3 runs to 15 residues. The CDR3 DNA is TGCAGCGTTGAAGATGGTAGGGACAATCTTAATGAGCAGTTCTTC. Its protein product is CSVEDGRDNLNEQFF.

The chain employs TRBV11-2 and TRBJ1-4; the match to TRBD1 covers 7 bases. The germline V gene encodes CDR1 SGHAT and CDR2 FQNNGV. This CDR3 region has 17 residues. V gave up 4 bases and J gave up 0 bases; unmatched junction bases: 8. CDR3 sequence: CASSSLRGPSTNEKLFF. In DNA form, the CDR3 reads TGTGCCAGCAGCTCCCTAAGGGGGCCCTCAACTAATGAAAAACTGTTTTTT.

This chain connects TRBV27 to TRBJ1-6, with TRBD1 as a possible D gene (6 bases). Between the trimmed V and J ends, which lost 6 bases and 0 bases, there was a span of 9 bases. Germline values: CDR1 MNHEY, CDR2 SMNVEV (reference sequence). CDR3 length equals 15 residues. CDR3 nucleotide sequence: TGTGCCAGCAGAGGACAGAGCTCCTATAATTCACCCCTCCACTTT. Its translation: CASRGQSSYNSPLHF.

The V call is TRBV7-6, the J call TRBJ2-6; D call uncertain. CDR3 size: 17 residues. Trimming pared 3 bases from V and 1 base from J, leaving 13 bases between. The V gene's germline CDR1 is SGHVS and CDR2 FNYEAQ. CDR3 bases: TGTGCCAGCAGCTTCGAATTTTCGAGGTCTGGGGCCAACGTCCTGACTTTC. Protein: CASSFEFSRSGANVLTF.

The chain has TRBV5-4 and TRBJ1-6, with TRBD1 matching 7 bases. CDR1 and CDR2 (germline): SGHNT, YYREEE (reference sequence). This CDR3 region has 15 residues. With V trimmed by 6 bases and J by 9 bases, 12 bases remained unmatched. The CDR3 protein is CASTFSAGGSSPLHF. The CDR3 nucleotides are TGTGCCAGCACCTTTTCGGCAGGGGGTTCTTCACCCCTCCACTTT.

The V gene is TRBV6-6, the J gene TRBJ2-7; D is uncertain. CDR1 and CDR2 from the germline V gene are MNHNY and SVGAGI (reference sequence). V was pared by 6 bases and J by 5 bases, with 11 bases between. The CDR3 loop spans 12 amino acids. DNA of the CDR3: TGTGCCAGCAGCTTCCTCGGTGACGAGCAGTACTTC. Protein product: CASSFLGDEQYF.

This chain uses TRBV7-9 with TRBJ2-7; TRBD1 matches 8 bases. J gave up 1 base and V 4 bases, and 3 bases lay outside the gene matches. Germline values: CDR1 SEHNR, CDR2 FQNEAQ (reference sequence). This CDR3 has 14 amino acids. The CDR3 reads CASSYRGSSYEQYF. The CDR3 region has the DNA TGTGCCAGCAGCTACAGGGGGTCGTCCTACGAGCAGTACTTC.

The genes are TRBV6-5 and TRBJ1-5; no definite D call. CDR3 size: 13 residues. Germline V gives CDR1 MNHEY, CDR2 SVGAGI. Trimming removed 2 bases at V and 8 bases at J, with 10 bases between. CDR3 amino acids: CASSYKPSEPQHF. The CDR3 DNA is TGTGCCAGCAGTTACAAGCCCTCGGAGCCCCAGCATTTT.

V usage is TRBV7-9 and J usage is TRBJ1-1; D is uncertain. The germline V gene has CDR1 SEHNR and CDR2 FQNEAQ (reference sequence). This CDR3 has 10 residues. Trimming cost V 4 bases and J 6 bases, with 3 bases left between them. This CDR3 reads CASSSSEAFF. The CDR3 nucleotides read TGTGCCAGCAGCTCATCTGAAGCTTTCTTT.

The J gene is TRBJ2-7, the V gene TRBV2, with D unresolved. The CDR3 consists of 13 residues. Deletions cut 7 bases from V and 3 bases from J, with 13 bases between. Germline lookup yields CDR1 SNHLY and CDR2 FYNNEI. DNA for the CDR3: TGTGCCAGCACCTTGGGCACTTTCTACGAGCAGTACTTC. As protein: CASTLGTFYEQYF.

J is TRBJ1-2 and V is TRBV30, with 12 bases matching TRBD1. Germline loops: CDR1 GTSNPN, CDR2 SVGIG (reference sequence). CDR3 length equals 14 residues. J gave up 8 bases and V 3 bases, and 7 bases lay outside the gene matches. In DNA form, the CDR3 reads TGTGCCTGGAGGGGACAGGGGGCATTTGAAGGCTACACCTTC. The encoded protein is CAWRGQGAFEGYTF. Full variable domain (outside the CDR3, taken from reference TRBV30 and TRBJ1-2): SQTIHQWPATLVQPVGSPLSLECTVEGTSNPNLYWYRQAAGRGLQLLFYSVGIGQISSEVPQNLSASRPQDRQFILSSKKLLLSDSGFYLCAWRGQGAFEGYTFGSGTRLTVV.

The rearrangement uses TRBV27 and TRBJ1-2; D uncertain. This CDR3 is 13 amino acids long. Per germline, CDR1 MNHEY and CDR2 SMNVEV (reference sequence). The V and J ends lost 5 bases and 3 bases respectively, with 10 bases between them. CDR3 loop: CASSPGEHYGYTF. CDR3 nucleotides: TGTGCCAGCAGTCCCGGTGAGCACTATGGCTACACCTTC.

V usage is TRBV27 and J usage is TRBJ1-6, with D possibly matching TRBD1 (6 bases). The CDR3 is 12 amino acids. Germline assignment: CDR1 MNHEY and CDR2 SMNVEV (reference sequence). Trimming left V 4 bases short and J 10 bases short, with 8 bases between. Here the CDR3 reads CASSYRASPLHF. CDR3 sequence (DNA): TGTGCCAGCAGTTACAGGGCCTCACCCCTCCACTTT.

The chain is built from TRBV27 and TRBJ2-2; the match to TRBD1 covers 8 bases. The CDR3 runs 15 residues. Germline V gene data show CDR1 as MNHEY and CDR2 as SMNVEV (reference sequence). Losses at the gene ends were 6 bases for V and 1 base for J; bases not matched to a gene: 4. The CDR3 loop is CASSVGTGNTGELFF. For the CDR3, the DNA is TGTGCCAGCAGCGTAGGGACAGGGAACACCGGGGAGCTGTTTTTT.

This rearrangement joins TRBV9 to TRBJ1-3; 9 nucleotides match TRBD1. Germline assignment: CDR1 SGDLS and CDR2 YYNGEE. The V gene end was trimmed by 4 bases and the J gene end by 1 base; junction bases not matched to a gene: 6. The CDR3 length is 16 residues. CDR3 loop: CASSTGTGTSGNTIYF. The CDR3, as DNA: TGTGCCAGCAGCACTGGGACAGGGACTTCTGGAAACACCATATATTTT.

V is TRBV5-1 and J is TRBJ2-5; D remains ambiguous. Judging by the DNA end, TRBJ2-7 fits better; the J call may be wrong. The germline CDR1 and CDR2 sequences are SGHRS and YFSETQ. There are 14 residues in the CDR3. CDR3 loop: CASSLVVSYYEQYF. In nucleotides, the CDR3 is TGCGCCAGCAGCTTGGTTGTCAGCTACTACGAGCAGTACTTC.

This sequence joins TRBV5-6 and TRBJ1-2; a weak D match, TRBD1 (5 bases). CDR1 is SGHDT and CDR2 is YYEEEE in the germline V gene. Trimming took off 0 bases at V and 7 bases at J, with 13 bases between the two ends. The CDR3 has 14 residues. Written as DNA, the CDR3 is TGTGCCAGCAGCTTGGCCAACAGGCGTGGTGGCTACACCTTC. It encodes CASSLANRRGGYTF.

Concerning this clone: The same CDR3 also results from other DNA sequences found in this sample. The rearrangement links TRBV19 to TRBJ1-1, with D possibly TRBD1 on 6 matching bases. Germline CDR1 is LNHDA and CDR2 is SQIVND (reference sequence). This CDR3 has 15 residues. Trimming removed 5 bases from V and 0 bases from J, with 13 bases in between. The CDR3 region has the DNA TGTGCCAGTAGTGCTAGGACAGCCCTGAACACTGAAGCTTTCTTT. It encodes CASSARTALNTEAFF.